The next 8 T cell receptor beta chains were all read from a single sample in a study of CD8+ T cells in alopecia areata. Specified treatment: oral pan-JAK inhibitor, 5-10 mg twice daily. Extraction and reverse transcription of RNA yielded cDNA as the sequencing template. TCRdb's table, derived via immunoSEQ multiplex PCR, lists solely in-frame clones and lacks some. The repertoire consists of a few hundred thousand clones, with 50% to 70% occurring once and the leading ten covering about 1.4%. The input for sequencing was CD4+ T cells sorted from blood, taken at week 4, from a patient treated with tofacitinib. These receptors were obtained from a human donor with alopecia areata.

This clone was detected once. The chain links TRBV29-1 to TRBJ2-3; D unresolved. V was cut by 2 bases and J by 2 bases, with 5 bases left in between. The CDR3 is 12 residues long. In germline, CDR1 is SQVTM, CDR2 ANQGSEA. The CDR3 bases are TGCAGCGTTGAATCAAACACAGATACGCAGTATTTT. Amino acid sequence: CSVESNTDTQYF.

The CDR3 sequence: CASSTGTLNTGELFF. The CDR3 nucleotides read TGTGCCAGCAGCACCGGGACCCTAAACACCGGGGAGCTGTTTTTT. The chain is built from TRBV2 and TRBJ2-2; TRBD1 or TRBD2 may be the D gene (5 bases each). Germline CDR1 SNHLY, CDR2 FYNNEI. This CDR3 has 15 amino acids. V lost 6 bases and J lost 2, with 13 bases in between.

This rearrangement joins TRBV2 to TRBJ2-3; D perhaps matches TRBD1 (5 bases). This CDR3 spans 13 amino acids. Germline assignment: CDR1 SNHLY and CDR2 FYNNEI. V shed 6 bases and J shed 4 bases, with 11 bases lying between them. The CDR3 loop reads CASRLRVSDTQYF. CDR3 DNA sequence: TGTGCCAGCAGACTCAGGGTATCAGATACGCAGTATTTT. The full variable domain, its missing parts supplied by reference TRBV2 and TRBJ2-3, is EPEVTQTPSHQVTQMGQEVILRCVPISNHLYFYWYRQILGQKVEFLVSFYNNEISEKSEIFDDQFSVERPDGSNFTLKIRSTKLEDSAMYFCASRLRVSDTQYFGPGTRLTVL.

The gene calls are TRBV23-1 and TRBJ1-5, with no clear D. TRBV23-1 is an ORF; its function is uncertain. The CDR3 contains 12 residues. Trimming took 7 bases from V and 1 from J, leaving 5 bases between them. The CDR3, as DNA: TGCGCCAGCAAGTACAGCAATCAGCCCCAGCATTTT. Its translation is CASKYSNQPQHF.

The chain uses TRBV5-1 and TRBJ2-6, with a possible D match to TRBD2 (5 bases). V was shortened by 0 bases and J by 3 bases, with 7 bases between the two germline ends. Germline CDR1 reads SGHRS; CDR2 reads YFSETQ. This CDR3 contains 15 residues. The CDR3 loop reads CASSLAGSGANVLTF. Here the CDR3 DNA reads TGCGCCAGCAGCTTGGCTGGGAGTGGGGCCAACGTCCTGACTTTC.

V and J are TRBV30 and TRBJ2-1, with a weak D call TRBD1 (5 bases). This CDR3 contains 12 residues. V lost 0 bases and J lost 7, with 7 bases in between. CDR1 and CDR2 (germline): GTSNPN, SVGIG (reference sequence). The CDR3 DNA reads TGTGCCTGGAGTGTGAAGGGGAATGAGCAGTTCTTC. Protein product: CAWSVKGNEQFF.

This clone was detected only a few times. This rearrangement joins TRBV4-3 to TRBJ1-2; TRBD1 might be the D (6 bases). The CDR3 has 13 residues. Germline V CDR1 and CDR2: LGHNA, YSLEER. Trimming removed 4 bases from V and 4 bases from J, with 10 bases in between. Here the CDR3 DNA reads TGCGCCAGCAGCCGCGGACAGACCTATGGCTACACCTTC. This encodes CASSRGQTYGYTF.

Regarding this clone: The same CDR3 is also encoded by other DNA sequences in this sample. The chain joins TRBV7-6 to TRBJ2-7; a weak D match, TRBD1 (6 bases). CDR3 length: 13 amino acids. Deletions cut 6 bases from V and 0 bases from J, with 9 bases between. Germline assignment: CDR1 SGHVS and CDR2 FNYEAQ. CDR3 residues: CASSQGPSYEQYF. The CDR3 nucleotides are TGTGCCAGCAGTCAGGGGCCCTCCTACGAGCAGTACTTC.